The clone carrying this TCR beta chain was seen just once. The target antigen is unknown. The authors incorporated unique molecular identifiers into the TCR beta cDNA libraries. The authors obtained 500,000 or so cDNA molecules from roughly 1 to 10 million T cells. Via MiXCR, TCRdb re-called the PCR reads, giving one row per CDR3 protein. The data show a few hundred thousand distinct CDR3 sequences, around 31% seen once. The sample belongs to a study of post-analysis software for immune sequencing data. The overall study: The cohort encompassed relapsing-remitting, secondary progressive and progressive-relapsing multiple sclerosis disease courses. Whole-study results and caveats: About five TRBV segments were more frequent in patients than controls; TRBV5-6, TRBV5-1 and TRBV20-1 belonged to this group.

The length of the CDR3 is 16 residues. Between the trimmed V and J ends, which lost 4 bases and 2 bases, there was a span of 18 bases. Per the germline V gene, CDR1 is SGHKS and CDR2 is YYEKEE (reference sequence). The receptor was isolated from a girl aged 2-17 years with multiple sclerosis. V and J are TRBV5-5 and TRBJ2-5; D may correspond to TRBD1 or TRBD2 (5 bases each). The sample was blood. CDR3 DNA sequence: TGTGCCAGCAGCGTTGGGGGATTGGACTTTCAAGAGACCCAGTACTTC. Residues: CASSVGGLDFQETQYF.